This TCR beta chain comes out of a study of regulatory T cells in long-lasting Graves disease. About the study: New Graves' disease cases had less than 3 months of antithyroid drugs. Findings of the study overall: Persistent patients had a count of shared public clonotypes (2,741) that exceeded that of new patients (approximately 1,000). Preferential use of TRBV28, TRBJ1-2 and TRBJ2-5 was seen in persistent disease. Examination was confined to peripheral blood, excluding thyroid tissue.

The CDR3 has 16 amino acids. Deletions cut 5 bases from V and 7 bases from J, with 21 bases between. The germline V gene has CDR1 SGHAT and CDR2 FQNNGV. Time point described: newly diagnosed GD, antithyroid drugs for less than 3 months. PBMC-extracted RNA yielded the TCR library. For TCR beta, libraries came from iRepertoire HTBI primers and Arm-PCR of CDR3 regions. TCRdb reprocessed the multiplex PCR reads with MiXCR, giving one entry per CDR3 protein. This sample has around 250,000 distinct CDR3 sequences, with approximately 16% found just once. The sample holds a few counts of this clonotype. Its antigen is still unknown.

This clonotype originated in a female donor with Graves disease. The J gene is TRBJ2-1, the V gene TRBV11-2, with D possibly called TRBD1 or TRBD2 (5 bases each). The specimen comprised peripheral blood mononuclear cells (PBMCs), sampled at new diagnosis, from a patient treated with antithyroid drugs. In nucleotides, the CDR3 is TGTGCCAGCAGCCCCCCAGGAAGCCAATGGGGGAATGAGCAGTTCTTC. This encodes CASSPPGSQWGNEQFF.